The 12 T cell receptor beta chains reported below all come from one sample, sequenced in a study of CXCR3-negative and CXCR3-positive naive CD8 T cells. Study findings and constraints: Hydrophobicity was higher for TRB CDR3s found in CXCR3-positive naive cells than in CXCR3-negative naive cells.

The authors prepared UMI-labeled TRB cDNA libraries by 5' RACE. TCRdb re-analyzed the 5' RACE reads; it lists each CDR3 protein once, without DNA. This sample contains roughly 130,000 distinct CDR3 sequences. No antigen has been assigned to these receptors. The sample comprised naive CXCR3+ CD8+ T cells from blood. Specified subset: CD45RO-CCR7+CD27+CD95- naive CD8+ T cells expressing CXCR3 (TNR3+). The receptors derive from a human donor in good health. Some clones in this sample may be carry-over from other donors' samples.

The chain recombines TRBV7-2 with TRBJ2-7; TCRdb lists TRBD2, though no DNA is available to test this call. Germline loops: CDR1 SGHTA, CDR2 FQGNSA. The CDR3 covers 15 residues. The CDR3 spells CASSLLAGGPNEQYF.

The CDR3 region is CASSWGPVAYEQYF. The chain couples TRBV27 to TRBJ2-7; TCRdb's D call, TRBD2, is unchecked because there is no DNA. The germline V gene encodes CDR1 MNHEY and CDR2 SMNVEV (reference sequence). CDR3 size: 14 residues.

CDR3 sequence: CASSNLRTGGNQPQHF. J is TRBJ1-5 and V is TRBV21-1; TCRdb selects TRBD1, and the lack of DNA leaves this call unchecked. TRBV21-1 is a pseudogene locus. The CDR3 is 16 amino acids.

The V and J genes are TRBV7-9 and TRBJ1-1; TCRdb picks TRBD1, but there is no DNA to check that call. The CDR3 length is 14 residues. CDR1 is SEHNR and CDR2 is FQNEAQ in the germline V gene (reference sequence). The CDR3 reads CASSPVTRGTEAFF.

The rearrangement uses TRBV6-5 and TRBJ2-5; the TCRdb D gene call, TRBD1, has no DNA to confirm it. The CDR3 has 15 residues. The germline V gene has CDR1 MNHEY and CDR2 SVGAGI. The CDR3 sequence: CASSLIRGTQETQYF.

V usage is TRBV29-1 and J usage is TRBJ2-1; checking the TCRdb D call of TRBD2 is not possible without DNA. The CDR3 extends over 16 amino acids. Looked up from germline, CDR1 is SQVTM and CDR2 is ANQGSEA. CDR3 region: CSAEVDLGLQYNEQFF.

The chain is built from TRBV12-3 or TRBV12-4 and TRBJ1-1; TCRdb's D call, TRBD1, is unchecked because there is no DNA. There are 16 residues in the CDR3. The CDR3: CASSDAPSGVLLEAFF.

The chain has TRBV10-3 and TRBJ2-2; with no DNA, the TCRdb D assignment of TRBD1 cannot be verified. There are 17 residues in the CDR3. Germline CDR1 and CDR2: ENHRY and SYGVKD. CDR3 in amino acids: CAISESRTSINTGELFF.

The genes are TRBV6-5 and TRBJ1-1; TCRdb names TRBD1, which stays unverified in the absence of DNA. Germline assignment: CDR1 MNHEY and CDR2 SVGAGI. The CDR3 contains 14 residues. The CDR3 is CASSYNRGLTEAFF.

The chain joins TRBV7-9 to TRBJ1-2; TCRdb's D call of TRBD1 is untestable without DNA. The germline CDR1 and CDR2 sequences are SEHNR and FQNEAQ (reference sequence). This CDR3 region has 14 residues. The CDR3 sequence: CASSLVTGGPGYTF.

The chain has TRBV20-1 and TRBJ2-1; checking the TCRdb D call of TRBD2 is not possible without DNA. The CDR3 has 18 amino acids. Germline CDR1 reads DFQATT; CDR2 reads SNEGSKA (reference sequence). CDR3 residues: CSARDPPGGALTYNEQFF.

The chain couples TRBV18 to TRBJ2-7; absent DNA, TCRdb's TRBD1 call cannot be checked. CDR3 length: 14 residues. The germline CDR1 and CDR2 sequences are KGHSH and LQKENI. This CDR3 is CASSPNPEDYEQYF.